This TCR beta chain came from a study of blood T cell repertoires in COVID-19. For the study at large: Some COVID-19 samples were acute and others convalescent; all came from the United States, Italy and Spain. PBMCs, B-cell-depleted T cells, or T cells provided the cDNA or gDNA that made up the material.

This clone turned up a few times. While infection was still active, Seattle patients were enrolled and then followed longitudinally. Methods used by the authors: Using reference gene primer amplification, nucleated cell counts were estimated. Only in-frame clones appear in the TCRdb table, and some are missing; sequencing was by immunoSEQ multiplex PCR. V and J calls and clone size follow that table, whereas D and trimming were derived from the DNA. The repertoire consists of around 160,000 clones, with more than 85% occurring once and the leading ten covering around 2%. CDR1 SGHNT and CDR2 YYREEE come from the germline V gene (reference sequence). The length of the CDR3 is 15 residues. After removal of 6 bases from V and 1 base from J, the junction contained 5 bases not matched to a gene.

This clonotype originated in a woman aged 55-69 years with COVID-19, enrolled during active disease. The V call is TRBV5-4, the J call TRBJ2-2; 8 bases line up with TRBD1. The sequenced material came from peripheral blood. As DNA, the CDR3 is TGTGCCAGCAAAGACGGACAGGGGAACACCGGGGAGCTGTTTTTT. Its translation: CASKDGQGNTGELFF.